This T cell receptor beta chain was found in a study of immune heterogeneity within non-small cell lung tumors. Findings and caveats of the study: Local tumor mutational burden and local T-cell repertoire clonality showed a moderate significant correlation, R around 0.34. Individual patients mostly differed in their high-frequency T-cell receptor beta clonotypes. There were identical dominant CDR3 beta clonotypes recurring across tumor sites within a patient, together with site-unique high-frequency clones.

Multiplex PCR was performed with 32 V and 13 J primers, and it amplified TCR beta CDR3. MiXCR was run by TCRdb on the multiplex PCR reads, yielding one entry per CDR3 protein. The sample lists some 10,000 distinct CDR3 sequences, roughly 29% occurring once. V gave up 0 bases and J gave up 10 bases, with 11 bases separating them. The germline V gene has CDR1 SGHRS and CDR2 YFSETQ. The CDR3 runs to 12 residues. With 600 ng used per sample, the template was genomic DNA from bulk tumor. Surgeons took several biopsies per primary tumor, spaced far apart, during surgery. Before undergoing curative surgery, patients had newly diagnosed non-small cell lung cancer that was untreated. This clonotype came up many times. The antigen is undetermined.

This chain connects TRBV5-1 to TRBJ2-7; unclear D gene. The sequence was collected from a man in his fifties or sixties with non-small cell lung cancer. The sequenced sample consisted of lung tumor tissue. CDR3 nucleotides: TGCGCCAGCAGCTTGGATCGAGTCGCACAGTACTTC. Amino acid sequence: CASSLDRVAQYF.